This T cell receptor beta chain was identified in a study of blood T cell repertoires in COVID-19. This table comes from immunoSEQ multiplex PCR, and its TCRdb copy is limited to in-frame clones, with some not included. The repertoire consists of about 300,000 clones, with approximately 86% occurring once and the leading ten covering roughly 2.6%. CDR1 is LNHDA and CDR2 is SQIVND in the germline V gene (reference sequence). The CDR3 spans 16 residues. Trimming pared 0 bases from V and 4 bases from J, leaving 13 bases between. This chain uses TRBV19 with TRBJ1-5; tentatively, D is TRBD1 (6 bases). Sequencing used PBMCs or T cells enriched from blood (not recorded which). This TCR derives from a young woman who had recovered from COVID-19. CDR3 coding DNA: TGTGCCAGTAGTATAGATGGGGGGGGGCTTAATCAGCCCCAGCATTTT. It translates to CASSIDGGGLNQPQHF. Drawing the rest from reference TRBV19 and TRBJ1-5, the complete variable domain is DGGITQSPKYLFRKEGQNVTLSCEQNLNHDAMYWYRQDPGQGLRLIYYSQIVNDFQKGDIAEGYSVSREKKESFPLTVTSAQKNPTAFYLCASSIDGGGLNQPQHFGDGTRLSIL.